This is a list of T cell receptor beta chains from one sample in a study of cytomegalovirus exposure and HLA in healthy donors. Profiled with immunoSEQ multiplex PCR; TCRdb holds only in-frame clones, not every one. The sample includes approximately 110,000 clones, more than 65% seen only once; the top ten take around 13%. The sequenced sample was PBMCs. These receptors came from a woman aged 55-69 years in good health and CMV-seropositive. The conserved cysteine and the conserved F or W are not part of the CDR3 here.

V | CDR3
TRBV5-1 | ASSLVSGRASPYEQY
TRBV4-2 | ASSQDLGGFNEKLF
TRBV4-2 | ASSPAAGDETQY
TRBV4-3 | ASSQVALAGPTDTQY
TRBV5-6 | ASSPSGGLPPLH
TRBV18 | ASSPGQGNTGELF
TRBV6-6 | AGQGSGNTIY
TRBV4-3 | ASSQIPTLFKHTDTQY
TRBV7-6 | ASSSYRDHEQY
TRBV9 | ASSVGGGVYGYT
TRBV10-3 | ATGLAGTYEQY
TRBV5-1 | ASSSRGGGTNTEAF
TRBV9 | ASSAGIQETQY
TRBV27 | ASSFKGQGFNYGYT
TRBV7-2 | ASSLPSGRLSYEQY